A selection of T cell receptor beta chains follows, all from one sample in a study of blood T cell repertoires in COVID-19. Only in-frame clones appear in the TCRdb table, and some are missing; sequencing was by immunoSEQ multiplex PCR. The sample gives about 260,000 clones, around 88% of which show up once; around 2% is in the top ten. Input material: PBMCs or T cells enriched from blood (not recorded which). The origin of the receptors is a woman in her 50s who had recovered from COVID-19. Each CDR3 is given with its conserved first and last residue. A D gene is named only where the DNA matches it firmly. Some rows mark clone size as missing; the rest say once, few, many or name a class of expanded clone.

v_call	d_call	clone_size	j_call	cdr3_aa	cdr3_nt
TRBV4-2	-	-	TRBJ1-5	CASSQAGNPNQPQHF	TGTGCCAGCAGCCAAGCCGGGAACCCAAATCAGCCCCAGCATTTT
TRBV30	TRBD2	-	TRBJ2-7	CAWSRMTSGKTYEQYF	TGTGCCTGGAGTAGGATGACTAGCGGGAAAACCTACGAGCAGTACTTC
TRBV7-9	-	-	TRBJ1-2	CASDPGYGYTF	TGTGCCAGCGATCCCGGGTATGGCTACACCTTC
TRBV6-5	-	-	TRBJ2-7	CASSYSGTFSYEQYF	TGTGCCAGCAGTTACTCGGGGACATTCTCCTACGAGCAGTACTTC
TRBV7-9	-	-	TRBJ1-2	CASSRGINYGYTF	TGTGCCAGCAGCCGAGGGATTAACTATGGCTACACCTTC
TRBV6-2/TRBV6-3	TRBD2	-	TRBJ2-3	CASSTPGLAGYTDTQYF	TGTGCCAGCAGTACCCCAGGACTAGCGGGGTACACAGATACGCAGTATTTT
TRBV9	TRBD2	-	TRBJ2-5	CASSPRGTSGGQETQYF	TGTGCCAGCAGCCCCCGCGGGACTAGCGGGGGCCAAGAGACCCAGTACTTC
TRBV30	TRBD2	few	TRBJ2-1	CAWSVEGLVLRRNEQFF	TGTGCCTGGAGTGTAGAGGGACTAGTATTGAGAAGGAATGAGCAGTTCTTC
TRBV18	TRBD1	-	TRBJ1-2	CASSPGTGDYGYTF	TGTGCCAGCTCACCTGGGACAGGGGATTATGGCTACACCTTC
TRBV11-2	TRBD1	-	TRBJ2-7	CASRSPGQGLDEQYF	TGTGCCAGCAGATCTCCGGGACAGGGTCTAGACGAGCAGTACTTC
TRBV30	-	-	TRBJ1-1	CAWSVLGGGTEAFF	TGTGCCTGGAGTGTACTAGGTGGAGGCACTGAAGCTTTCTTT
TRBV18	-	-	TRBJ2-7	CASSPLKPYQHEQYF	TGTGCCAGCTCACCCCTAAAACCCTACCAACACGAGCAGTACTTC
TRBV18	-	-	TRBJ2-3	CASSPDRGGDTQYF	TGTGCCAGCTCACCCGACCGAGGGGGAGATACGCAGTATTTT
TRBV18	-	-	TRBJ2-7	CASLAQGSSNEQYF	TGTGCCAGCTTGGCCCAGGGATCCTCCAACGAGCAGTACTTC
TRBV19	-	-	TRBJ1-2	CASSITGTSNYGYTF	TGTGCCAGTAGTATAACCGGGACATCTAACTATGGCTACACCTTC
TRBV28	-	-	TRBJ2-7	CASSSALIDRDSGTRPSEQYF	TGTGCCAGCAGTTCCGCCCTAATCGACAGGGACAGTGGGACTCGTCCATCCGAGCAGTACTTC
TRBV11-3	-	-	TRBJ2-5	CASSLSGTQETQYF	TGTGCCAGCAGCTTATCGGGTACACAAGAGACCCAGTACTTC
TRBV2	-	-	TRBJ2-6	CASPKSGANVLTF	TGTGCCAGCCCCAAATCTGGGGCCAACGTCCTGACTTTC
TRBV3-1/TRBV3-2	TRBD2	once	TRBJ2-3	CASSQLSGRVTDTQYF	TGTGCCAGCAGCCAACTAAGCGGGAGGGTAACAGATACGCAGTATTTT
TRBV7-2	TRBD1	-	TRBJ2-2	CASRRTGGTGELFF	TGTGCCAGCCGAAGGACAGGGGGCACCGGGGAGCTGTTTTTT
TRBV4-3	-	few	TRBJ2-1	CASSQEASSYNEQFF	TGCGCCAGCAGCCAAGAAGCGTCATCCTACAATGAGCAGTTCTTC
TRBV28	-	-	TRBJ1-2	CASSFGQNYGYTF	TGTGCCAGCAGTTTCGGACAGAACTATGGCTACACCTTC
TRBV28	-	-	TRBJ1-2	CASIQGNGYTF	TGTGCCAGCATTCAGGGTAATGGCTACACCTTC
TRBV29-1	-	-	TRBJ2-5	CSVVPHRSILKETQYF	TGCAGCGTTGTCCCCCACAGGTCAATCCTTAAAGAGACCCAGTACTTC
TRBV6-4	-	-	TRBJ2-1	CASSDSKSYNEQFF	TGTGCCAGCAGTGACTCGAAGAGTTACAATGAGCAGTTCTTC
TRBV30	TRBD1	-	TRBJ1-2	CAVGQAFYGYTF	TGTGCCGTCGGACAGGCCTTTTATGGCTACACCTTC